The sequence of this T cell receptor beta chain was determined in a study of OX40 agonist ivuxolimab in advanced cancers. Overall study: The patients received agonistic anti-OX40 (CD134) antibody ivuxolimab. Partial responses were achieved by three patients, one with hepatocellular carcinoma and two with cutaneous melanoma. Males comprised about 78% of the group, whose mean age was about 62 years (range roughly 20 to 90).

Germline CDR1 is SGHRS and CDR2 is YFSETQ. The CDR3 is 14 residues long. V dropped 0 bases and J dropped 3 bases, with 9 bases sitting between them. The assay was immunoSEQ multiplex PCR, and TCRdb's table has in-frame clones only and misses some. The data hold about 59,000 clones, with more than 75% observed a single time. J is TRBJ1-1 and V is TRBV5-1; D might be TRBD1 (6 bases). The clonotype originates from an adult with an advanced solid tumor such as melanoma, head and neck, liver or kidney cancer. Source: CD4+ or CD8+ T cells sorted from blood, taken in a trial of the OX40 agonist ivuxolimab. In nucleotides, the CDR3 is TGCGCCAGCAGCTTGGCAGGGGAAGACACTGAAGCTTTCTTT. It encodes CASSLAGEDTEAFF.